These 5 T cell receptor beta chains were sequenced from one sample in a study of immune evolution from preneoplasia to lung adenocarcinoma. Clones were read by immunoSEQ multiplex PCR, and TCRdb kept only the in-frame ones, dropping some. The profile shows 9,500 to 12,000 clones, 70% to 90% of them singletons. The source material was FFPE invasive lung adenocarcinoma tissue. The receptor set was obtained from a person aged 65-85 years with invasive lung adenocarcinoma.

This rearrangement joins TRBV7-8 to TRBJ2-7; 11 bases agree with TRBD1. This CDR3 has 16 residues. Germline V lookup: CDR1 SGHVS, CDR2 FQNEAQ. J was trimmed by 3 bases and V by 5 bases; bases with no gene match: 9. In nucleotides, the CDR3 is TGTGCCAGCAGCCACACTTCGGGACAGGGGGACTACGAGCAGTACTTC. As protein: CASSHTSGQGDYEQYF.

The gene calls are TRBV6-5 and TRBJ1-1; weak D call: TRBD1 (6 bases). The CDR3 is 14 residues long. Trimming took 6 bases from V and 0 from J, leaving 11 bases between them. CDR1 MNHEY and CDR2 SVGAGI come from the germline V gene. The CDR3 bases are TGTGCCAGCAGGCCCCAGGGGATGAACACTGAAGCTTTCTTT. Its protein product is CASRPQGMNTEAFF.

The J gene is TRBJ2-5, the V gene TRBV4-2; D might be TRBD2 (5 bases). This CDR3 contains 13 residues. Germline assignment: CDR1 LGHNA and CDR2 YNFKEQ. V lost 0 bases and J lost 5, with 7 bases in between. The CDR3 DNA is TGTGCCAGCAGCCAAGAGGGGAGTGAGACCCAGTACTTC. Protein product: CASSQEGSETQYF.

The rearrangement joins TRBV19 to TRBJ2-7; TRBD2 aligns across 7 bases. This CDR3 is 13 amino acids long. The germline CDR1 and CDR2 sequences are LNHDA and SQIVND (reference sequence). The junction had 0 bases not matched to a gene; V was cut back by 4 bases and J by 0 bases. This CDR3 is CASSSGSSYEQYF. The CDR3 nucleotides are TGTGCCAGTAGTAGCGGGAGCTCCTACGAGCAGTACTTC.

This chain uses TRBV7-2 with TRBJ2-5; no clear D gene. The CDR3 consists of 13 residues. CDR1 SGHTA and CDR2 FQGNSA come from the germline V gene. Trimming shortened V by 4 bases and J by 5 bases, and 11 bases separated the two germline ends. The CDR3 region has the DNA TGTGCCAGCAGCTCCCGGGTAGGGGAGACCCAGTACTTC. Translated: CASSSRVGETQYF. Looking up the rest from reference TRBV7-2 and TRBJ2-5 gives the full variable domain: GAGVSQSPSNKVTEKGKDVELRCDPISGHTALYWYRQSLGQGLEFLIYFQGNSAPDKSGLPSDRFSAERTGGSVSTLTIQRTQQEDSAVYLCASSSRVGETQYFGPGTRLLVL.